A single TCR beta chain is shown here with its context. Its target antigen remains unknown. Nothing much larger sits one base from this clone, and base qualities are not available. For repertoire sequencing, the TCR beta CDR3 regions were amplified from RNA transcripts. HTBI primers and the Qiagen OneStep RT-PCR kit were used in a first-round RT-PCR, which was followed by a second-round multiplex PCR, size selection and purification. Libraries were sequenced paired-end with 100 bp reads on an Illumina HiSeq2000. On the study's bioinformatics: SOAPnuke was used for read processing, and reads with adapters, uncalled bases, a mean Phred below 15, or no exact constant-primer or identifier match were discarded. High-quality paired reads were merged with COPE v1.2.5. Clonotypes were defined as unique nucleotide sequences and were aligned to IMGT TRB V, D and J references using MiTCR v1.1. Analysis was restricted to V-J combinations with a frequency above 0.0001, which covered roughly 99% of repertoires. For each V-J combination, a TCR clonal expansion and chaos score was defined as the ratio of F50 clonal expansion to chaos observed in the TCRdist matrix. Welch's t-statistics and random forest were used to narrow the features down to around twelve V-J combinations, which were then fed into a naive Bayes classifier. The similarity between thyroid and blood repertoires was quantified using the Morisita-Horn index. TCRdb ran its own pipeline on the public reads, namely fastp trimming at Q25 and MiXCR clone calling, and kept in-frame beta chains. Identical CDR3 proteins give one entry, which carries the most common genes and DNA. In this record, the V and J calls reflect TCRdb's handling and not the investigators' own analysis. The sample records a few hundred thousand distinct CDR3 sequences, roughly 39% of which are singletons. The ten largest clones take up about 4.6% of the sample.

This sample is drawn from a study of Graves' ophthalmopathy and Graves' hyperthyroidism (dated by TCRdb to the late 2010s). In the study overall: Stable hyperthyroidism was defined as no progression to ophthalmopathy within 18 months of follow-up. To tell Graves' ophthalmopathy apart from Graves' hyperthyroidism, and to predict which patients would progress to ophthalmopathy, the study relied on TCR beta repertoire signatures. In total, 135 blood samples were TCR-sequenced: some 40 ophthalmopathy, over 70 hyperthyroidism and about 17 hyperthyroidism-to-ophthalmopathy patients. To explore V-J signatures that distinguish ophthalmopathy from hyperthyroidism, a discovery set of 100 patients was enrolled, made up of some 41 with ophthalmopathy and under 65 with stable hyperthyroidism. For independent validation, a separate cohort was made up of 18 to 20 hyperthyroidism patients plus 17 patients who later progressed from hyperthyroidism to ophthalmopathy. T-cell repertoires of thyroid tissue and blood were compared in a handful of hyperthyroidism patients. After sampling, hyperthyroidism patients received methimazole starting at 30 mg daily, and ophthalmopathy patients received high-dose intravenous methylprednisolone.

Patients with hyperthyroidism were aged 18 to 65 years, had been newly diagnosed, and had a disease duration of less than 2 months. Anyone with other autoimmune diseases, uncontrolled infections, pregnancy or lactation was excluded from the study. Clinical symptoms, serum thyroxine, TRAb, thyroid ultrasound and orbital computed tomography formed the basis of the diagnosis. Total RNA was extracted with Trizol reagent and quality-checked on an Agilent 2100 Bioanalyzer. Spanning cysteine to phenylalanine, the CDR3 consists of 15 amino acids. Only the CDR3 portion is preserved as DNA: 45 bases, with reading frame beginning at the first base. The germline V gene provides CDR1 SGHDT and CDR2 YYEEEE. The germline V end is reduced by 7 bases and the J end by 3 bases; junction bases left unmatched: 10. What the work shows at the level of the full study, not this receptor alone: In validation, the model predicted ophthalmopathy progression with 70.59% sensitivity and roughly 72% specificity; 12 predicted patients were CT-confirmed with GO in a median of approximately 6.5 months. Most expanded thyroid clonotypes with a frequency above 0.001 also appeared in blood, which suggests that blood repertoires may reflect the immune response in the thyroid. In cross-validation, the 13-signature model distinguished ophthalmopathy from stable hyperthyroidism with 85% to 90% sensitivity and 81% to 83% specificity, and in the test set the corresponding values were roughly 80% and 76%. No statistical method was used to set the sample size in advance, and the investigators knew which group each participant was assigned to.

The TCR was taken from an adult man with Graves' hyperthyroidism. The chain uses TRBV5-6 and TRBJ2-7; a stretch of 10 junction bases matches TRBD2. The sequencing sample was made of peripheral blood or thyroid tissue (not recorded which). DNA sequence: TGTGCCAGCTCACCAACAGCGGGGGGGAGCTACGAGCAGTACTTC. This translates into CASSPTAGGSYEQYF.